The 27 T cell receptor beta chains below come from one sample, sequenced in a study of Ad26.COV2.S vaccination and SARS-CoV-2 variants. Treatment indicated: roughly 18 received Ad26.COV2.S at low or high dose, single or two shots; several received placebo; per-sample allocation not given. All samples were drawn on day 63, counting from the first vaccine or placebo injection. Assay: immunoSEQ multiplex PCR; the TCRdb copy retains only in-frame clones and omits some. The sample yields about 400,000 clones, around 92% seen once. The material was peripheral blood, obtained in a trial of Ad26.COV2.S vaccine versus placebo. All receptors come from a person aged 18-60 years who received the Ad26.COV2.S COVID-19 vaccine or a placebo.

The chain recombines TRBV3-1 (or the pseudogene TRBV3-2) with TRBJ2-7, with a weak D call TRBD2 (6 bases). V lost 5 bases and J lost 4, with 12 bases in between. The CDR3 is 13 residues long. Germline-derived CDR1 and CDR2 are LGHDT and YNNKEL (reference sequence). This CDR3 is CASSSMGGYEQYF. DNA of the CDR3: TGTGCCAGCAGCTCGATGGGAGGATACGAGCAGTACTTC.

This chain joins TRBV3-1 (or the pseudogene TRBV3-2) and TRBJ1-2; D remains ambiguous. Trimming took 2 bases from V and 4 from J, leaving 11 bases between them. Germline V gene sequence: CDR1 LGHDT, CDR2 YNNKEL (reference sequence). CDR3 size: 14 residues. The CDR3 DNA sequence: TGTGCCAGCAGCCAAAAGGGCGGGTTCTATGGCTACACCTTC. Its translation is CASSQKGGFYGYTF.

This chain links TRBV5-4 with TRBJ1-1, with unresolved D. Germline CDR1 SGHNT, CDR2 YYREEE (reference sequence). Deletions cut 0 bases from V and 1 base from J, with 4 bases between. The CDR3 runs 13 residues. The CDR3 DNA follows: TGTGCCAGCAGCTTGGTTCGGAACACTGAAGCTTTCTTT. It is translated as CASSLVRNTEAFF.

V is TRBV7-2 and J is TRBJ2-1; TRBD2 is a possible D gene (5 bases). The CDR3 has 14 residues. The ends were cut back, 5 bases at V and 8 bases at J, with 16 bases in the middle. Germline V gives CDR1 SGHTA, CDR2 FQGNSA. CDR3 region: CASSLGRGYDEQFF. In nucleotides, the CDR3 is TGTGCCAGCAGCCTAGGCCGGGGTTACGATGAGCAGTTCTTC.

The rearrangement links TRBV7-9 to TRBJ2-5; D is unclear. The CDR3 length is 15 residues. V lost 5 bases to trimming and J lost 4 bases, with 17 bases between them. Germline lookup yields CDR1 SEHNR and CDR2 FQNEAQ (reference sequence). CDR3 nucleotide sequence: TGTGCCAGCAGCCAGTTCGTCAGTCCCCCAGAGACCCAGTACTTC. Translation gives CASSQFVSPPETQYF.

This clone appeared a single time. CDR3 amino acids: CASSQTGGSNQPQHF. The CDR3 DNA is TGCGCCAGCAGCCAAACAGGGGGTAGCAATCAGCCCCAGCATTTT. The rearrangement links TRBV4-1 to TRBJ1-5; 8 bases align to TRBD1. The V segment lost 2 bases and the J segment 0 bases; nucleotides outside the gene matches: 0. From germline, CDR1 is MGHRA and CDR2 YSYEKL. This CDR3 is 15 amino acids long.

The CDR3 DNA follows: TGTGCCAGCAGTTTGGCCGGGGCCTATAATTCACCCCTCCACTTT. This translates into CASSLAGAYNSPLHF. The rearrangement joins TRBV27 to TRBJ1-6; D remains unclear. Trimming stripped 3 bases from V and 2 bases from J, with 8 bases between. CDR1 is MNHEY, CDR2 SMNVEV, per germline (reference sequence). This CDR3 spans 15 amino acids.

The chain combines TRBV10-3 with TRBJ1-1, with a tentative D call TRBD1 (6 bases). This CDR3 contains 15 residues. The V end was cut by 7 bases, the J end by 7 bases, with 22 bases between. CDR1 is ENHRY, CDR2 SYGVKD, per germline. This CDR3 is CAINNDRSTWDEAFF. In DNA form, the CDR3 reads TGTGCCATCAACAACGACAGGTCCACGTGGGATGAAGCTTTCTTT.

The V gene is TRBV18, the J gene TRBJ2-3, with D perhaps matching TRBD2 (6 bases). The germline V gene encodes CDR1 KGHSH and CDR2 LQKENI. The CDR3 sequence is 15 residues long. The V end was cut by 2 bases, the J end by 0 bases, with 9 bases between. This chain's CDR3 is CASSPVGTSTDTQYF. The CDR3 DNA sequence: TGTGCCAGCTCACCAGTCGGGACTAGCACAGATACGCAGTATTTT.

This chain links TRBV7-2 with TRBJ2-5; D uncertain. CDR3 length equals 15 residues. Trimming removed 4 bases from V and 5 bases from J, with 17 bases in between. Germline assignment: CDR1 SGHTA and CDR2 FQGNSA. The CDR3 is CASSSTAHASETQYF. DNA for the CDR3: TGTGCCAGCAGCTCCACCGCACATGCTTCGGAGACCCAGTACTTC.

V gene TRBV30 combines with J gene TRBJ2-1; D gene unclear. Per the germline V gene, CDR1 is GTSNPN and CDR2 is SVGIG (reference sequence). With 4 bases removed from V and 1 base from J, the gap between germline ends came to 11 bases. This CDR3 is 14 amino acids long. This chain's CDR3 is CAWTEPKSYNEQFF. In DNA form, the CDR3 reads TGTGCCTGGACAGAGCCAAAATCCTACAATGAGCAGTTCTTC.

This clone was observed a single time. The chain couples TRBV19 to TRBJ1-4; TRBD1 might be the D (6 bases). Germline V gene lookup returns CDR1 LNHDA and CDR2 SQIVND (reference sequence). V dropped 6 bases and J dropped 3 bases, with 14 bases sitting between them. This CDR3 has 15 residues. In nucleotides, the CDR3 is TGTGCCAGTAGCCTATGGGGGGCAGCTAATGAAAAACTGTTTTTT. Its protein product is CASSLWGAANEKLFF. Based on the CDR3 plus reference TRBV19 and TRBJ1-4, the full variable domain is DGGITQSPKYLFRKEGQNVTLSCEQNLNHDAMYWYRQDPGQGLRLIYYSQIVNDFQKGDIAEGYSVSREKKESFPLTVTSAQKNPTAFYLCASSLWGAANEKLFFGSGTQLSVL.

V and J are TRBV4-1 and TRBJ2-4; D gene unclear. This CDR3 region has 15 residues. The V end lost 3 bases, the J end lost 6 bases, and 15 bases lay between the germline ends. Germline assignment: CDR1 MGHRA and CDR2 YSYEKL. CDR3 loop: CASSHLGSFGNIQYF. For the CDR3, the DNA is TGCGCCAGCAGCCACCTTGGGTCTTTCGGAAACATTCAGTACTTC.

This clone was recorded a few times. The gene calls are TRBV7-2 and TRBJ1-3; D is undetermined. Trimming stripped 2 bases from V and 0 bases from J, with 11 bases between. CDR3 length equals 16 residues. CDR1 is SGHTA, CDR2 FQGNSA, per germline. The CDR3 bases are TGTGCCAGCAGCTTAAGATTGGTAGGCTCTGGAAACACCATATATTTT. It yields the protein CASSLRLVGSGNTIYF.

V is TRBV27 and J is TRBJ1-1, with TRBD1 matching 7 bases. J lost 9 bases, V lost 5 bases, and 15 bases had no gene match. The CDR3 runs 15 residues. Germline values: CDR1 MNHEY, CDR2 SMNVEV (reference sequence). CDR3 protein: CASSPQTGRGAKAFF. The CDR3 nucleotides read TGTGCCAGCAGTCCCCAGACAGGGAGAGGGGCCAAAGCTTTCTTT.

This rearrangement joins TRBV6-5 to TRBJ1-3; 9 positions match TRBD1. Germline CDR1 is MNHEY and CDR2 is SVGAGI. There are 14 residues in the CDR3. Unmatched junction bases numbered 4, after V lost 6 bases and J lost 4 bases. In DNA, the CDR3 is TGTGCCAGCAGACGACAGGGGGACGGAAACACCATATATTTT. Residues: CASRRQGDGNTIYF.

The rearrangement uses TRBV19 and TRBJ1-4; 10 positions agree with TRBD1. In germline, CDR1 is LNHDA, CDR2 SQIVND (reference sequence). The CDR3 extends over 14 amino acids. The J segment lost 8 bases and the V segment lost 4 bases, leaving 4 bases of the junction unmatched. The CDR3 here is CASSTTGGREKLFF. DNA of the CDR3: TGTGCCAGTAGTACGACAGGGGGCCGGGAAAAACTGTTTTTT. The full variable domain, completed using reference TRBV19 and TRBJ1-4, is DGGITQSPKYLFRKEGQNVTLSCEQNLNHDAMYWYRQDPGQGLRLIYYSQIVNDFQKGDIAEGYSVSREKKESFPLTVTSAQKNPTAFYLCASSTTGGREKLFFGSGTQLSVL.

The rearrangement links TRBV5-4 to TRBJ2-3; tentative D call: TRBD1 (6 bases). The CDR3 length is 13 residues. V was clipped by 5 bases and J by 1 base, with 8 bases between them. The germline CDR1 and CDR2 sequences are SGHNT and YYREEE (reference sequence). The CDR3 is CASRQGRTDTQYF. The CDR3 bases are TGTGCCAGCAGGCAGGGGCGCACAGATACGCAGTATTTT. Variable domain in full (rest from reference TRBV5-4 and TRBJ2-3): ETGVTQSPTHLIKTRGQQVTLRCSSQSGHNTVSWYQQALGQGPQFIFQYYREEENGRGNFPPRFSGLQFPNYSSELNVNALELDDSALYLCASRQGRTDTQYFGPGTRLTVL.

V is TRBV5-8 and J is TRBJ1-1; no reliable D call. The CDR3 sequence is 11 residues long. V dropped 5 bases and J dropped 3 bases, with 5 bases sitting between them. In germline, CDR1 is SGHTS, CDR2 YDEGEE. The CDR3 nucleotides read TGTGCCAGCAGTGGGTACACTGAAGCTTTCTTT. This sequence encodes CASSGYTEAFF.

The CDR3 DNA reads as TGTGCCAGCAGCCAAATGCCCTGGACAGGGGTGGGCAATGAGCAGTTCTTC. Translation: CASSQMPWTGVGNEQFF. This chain joins TRBV7-8 and TRBJ2-1; 9 bases match TRBD1. V gave up 5 bases and J gave up 6 bases; unmatched junction bases: 14. The CDR3 is 17 amino acids. Germline V CDR1 and CDR2: SGHVS, FQNEAQ.

The chain recombines TRBV4-3 with TRBJ1-4; 9 bases agree with TRBD1. V was clipped by 3 bases and J by 8 bases; unmatched bases: 13. Germline V gives CDR1 LGHNA, CDR2 YSLEER. The CDR3 totals 17 residues. The CDR3 protein is CASSHLPNRGLGEKLFF. The CDR3 bases are TGCGCCAGCAGCCACCTCCCCAACAGGGGGCTAGGGGAAAAACTGTTTTTT.

The chain uses TRBV9 and TRBJ2-2; 7 bases align to TRBD2. The V gene's germline CDR1 is SGDLS and CDR2 YYNGEE. This CDR3 is built from 14 residues. After removal of 3 bases from V and 6 bases from J, the junction contained 5 bases not matched to a gene. The CDR3 region is CASSGGGFPGELFF. CDR3 nucleotide sequence: TGTGCCAGCAGCGGGGGAGGGTTCCCCGGGGAGCTGTTTTTT.

V and J are TRBV9 and TRBJ2-1; D not certain. Germline V CDR1 and CDR2: SGDLS, YYNGEE. The CDR3 contains 14 residues. The germline V and J ends were trimmed by 0 bases and 5 bases, with 9 bases remaining between them. CDR3 DNA sequence: TGTGCCAGCAGCGTAGGGCAGCTCAACAATGAGCAGTTCTTC. This encodes CASSVGQLNNEQFF.

V gene TRBV9 combines with J gene TRBJ2-2, with D maybe TRBD1 (6 bases). Germline CDR1 and CDR2: SGDLS and YYNGEE. This CDR3 is built from 15 residues. V lost 3 bases to trimming and J lost 0 bases, with 9 bases between them. For the CDR3, the DNA is TGTGCCAGCAGCGGGGGGCCATCGAACACCGGGGAGCTGTTTTTT. It is translated as CASSGGPSNTGELFF.

The chain is built from TRBV4-1 and TRBJ2-7, with 11 positions matching TRBD1. Germline loops: CDR1 MGHRA, CDR2 YSYEKL. J gave up 0 bases and V 4 bases, and 5 bases lay outside the gene matches. The CDR3 length is 16 residues. The CDR3 nucleotides are TGCGCCAGCAGCCTAGGACAGGGGGCAAGCTCCTACGAGCAGTACTTC. It encodes CASSLGQGASSYEQYF.

This rearrangement joins TRBV9 to TRBJ2-5; D remains ambiguous. The germline V gene encodes CDR1 SGDLS and CDR2 YYNGEE. V dropped 4 bases and J dropped 3 bases, with 13 bases sitting between them. The CDR3 has 14 amino acids. The CDR3 region has the DNA TGTGCCAGCAGCCTAGGCATGGCCGAAGAGACCCAGTACTTC. Residues: CASSLGMAEETQYF.

The rearrangement links TRBV12-3 or TRBV12-4 to TRBJ1-2; possible D gene TRBD1, 5 bases. Trimming took off 6 bases at V and 4 bases at J, with 12 bases between the two ends. This CDR3 spans 13 amino acids. CDR3 sequence (DNA): TGTGCCAGCAGCCGCGGGGGAGGCTATGGCTACACCTTC. Protein: CASSRGGGYGYTF.